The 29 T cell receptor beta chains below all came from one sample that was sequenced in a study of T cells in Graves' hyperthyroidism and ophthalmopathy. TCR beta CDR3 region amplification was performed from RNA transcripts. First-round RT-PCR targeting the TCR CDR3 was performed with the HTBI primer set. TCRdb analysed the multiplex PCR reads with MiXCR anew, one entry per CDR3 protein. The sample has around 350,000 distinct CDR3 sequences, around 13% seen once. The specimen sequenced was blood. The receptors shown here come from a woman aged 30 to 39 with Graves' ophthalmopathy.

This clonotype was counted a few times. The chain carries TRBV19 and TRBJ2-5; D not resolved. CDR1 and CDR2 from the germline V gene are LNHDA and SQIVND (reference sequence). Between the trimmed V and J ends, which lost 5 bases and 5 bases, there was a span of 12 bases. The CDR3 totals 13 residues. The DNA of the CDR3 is TGTGCCAGTAGTGCAGGAGTGGGGGAGACCCAGTACTTC. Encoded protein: CASSAGVGETQYF.

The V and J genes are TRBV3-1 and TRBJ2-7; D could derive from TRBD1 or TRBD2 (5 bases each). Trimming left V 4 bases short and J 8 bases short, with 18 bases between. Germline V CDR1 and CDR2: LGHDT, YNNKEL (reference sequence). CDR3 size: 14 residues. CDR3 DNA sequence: TGTGCCAGCAGCCCCTCCGGGACGGAGCAAAAGCAGTACTTC. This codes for CASSPSGTEQKQYF.

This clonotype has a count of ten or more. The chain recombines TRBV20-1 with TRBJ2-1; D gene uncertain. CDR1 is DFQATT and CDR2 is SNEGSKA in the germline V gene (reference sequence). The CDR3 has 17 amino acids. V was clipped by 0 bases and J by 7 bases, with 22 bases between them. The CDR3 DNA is TGCAGTGCTAGAGATGTTCCTCTCCTCGCAGGTAGGAATGAGCAGTTCTTC. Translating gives CSARDVPLLAGRNEQFF.

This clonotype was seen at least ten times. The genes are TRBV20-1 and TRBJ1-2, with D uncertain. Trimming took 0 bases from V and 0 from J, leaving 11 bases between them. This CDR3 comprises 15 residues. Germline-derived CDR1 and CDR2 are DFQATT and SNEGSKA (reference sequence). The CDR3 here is CSARDDGPSNYGYTF. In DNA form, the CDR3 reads TGCAGTGCTAGAGATGACGGTCCTTCTAACTATGGCTACACCTTC.

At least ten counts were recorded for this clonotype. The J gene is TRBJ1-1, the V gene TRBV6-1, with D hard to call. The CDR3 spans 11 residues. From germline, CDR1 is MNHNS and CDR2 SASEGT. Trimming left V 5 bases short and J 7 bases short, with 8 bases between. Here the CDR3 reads CASSTIVEAFF. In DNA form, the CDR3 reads TGTGCCAGCAGTACGATAGTTGAAGCTTTCTTT.

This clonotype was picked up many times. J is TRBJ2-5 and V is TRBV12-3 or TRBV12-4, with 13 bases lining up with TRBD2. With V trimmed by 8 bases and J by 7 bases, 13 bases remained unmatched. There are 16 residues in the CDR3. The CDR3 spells CASCGTSGAAGGTQYF. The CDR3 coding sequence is TGTGCCAGCTGCGGGACTAGCGGGGCCGCCGGGGGGACCCAGTACTTC.

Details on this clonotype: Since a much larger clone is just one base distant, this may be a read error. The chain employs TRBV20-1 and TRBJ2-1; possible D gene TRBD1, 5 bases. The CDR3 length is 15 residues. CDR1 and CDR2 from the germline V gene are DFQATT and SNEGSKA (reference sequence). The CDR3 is CSARDIKGNYNEQLF. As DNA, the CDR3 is TGCAGTGCTAGAGATATCAAGGGGAACTACAATGAGCAGCTCTTC.

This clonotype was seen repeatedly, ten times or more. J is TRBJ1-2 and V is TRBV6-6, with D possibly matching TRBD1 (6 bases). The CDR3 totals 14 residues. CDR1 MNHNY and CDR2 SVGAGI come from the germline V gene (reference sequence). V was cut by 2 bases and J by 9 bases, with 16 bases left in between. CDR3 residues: CASSYGVGARSYTF. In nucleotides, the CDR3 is TGTGCCAGCAGTTACGGGGTGGGGGCAAGGAGCTACACCTTC.

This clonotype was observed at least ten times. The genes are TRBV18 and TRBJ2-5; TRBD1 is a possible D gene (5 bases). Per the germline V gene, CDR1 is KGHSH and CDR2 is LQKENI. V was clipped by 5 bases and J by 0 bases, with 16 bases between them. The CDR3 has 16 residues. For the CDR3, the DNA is TGTGCCAGCTCAAAGGACGTGGACACCTACCAAGAGACCCAGTACTTC. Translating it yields CASSKDVDTYQETQYF.

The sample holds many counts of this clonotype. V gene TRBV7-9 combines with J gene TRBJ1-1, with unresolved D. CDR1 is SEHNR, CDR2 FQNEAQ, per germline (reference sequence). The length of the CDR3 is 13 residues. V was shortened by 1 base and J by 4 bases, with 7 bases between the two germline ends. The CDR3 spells CASSLEPGTEAFF. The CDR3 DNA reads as TGTGCCAGCAGCTTAGAGCCGGGCACTGAAGCTTTCTTT. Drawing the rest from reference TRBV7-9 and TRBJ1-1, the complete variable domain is DTGVSQNPRHKITKRGQNVTFRCDPISEHNRLYWYRQTLGQGPEFLTYFQNEAQLEKSRLLSDRFSAERPKGSFSTLEIQRTEQGDSAMYLCASSLEPGTEAFFGQGTRLTVV.

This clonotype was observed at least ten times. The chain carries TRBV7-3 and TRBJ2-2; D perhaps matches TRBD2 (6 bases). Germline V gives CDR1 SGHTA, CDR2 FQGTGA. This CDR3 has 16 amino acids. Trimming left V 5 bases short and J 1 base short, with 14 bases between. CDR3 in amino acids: CASSPGLTLNTGELFF. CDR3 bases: TGTGCCAGCAGCCCGGGACTCACACTGAACACCGGGGAGCTGTTTTTT.

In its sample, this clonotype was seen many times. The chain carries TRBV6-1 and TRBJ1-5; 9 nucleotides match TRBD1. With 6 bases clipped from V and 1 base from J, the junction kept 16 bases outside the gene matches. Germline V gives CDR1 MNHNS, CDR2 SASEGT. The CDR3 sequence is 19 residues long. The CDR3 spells CASSDTGTGISWSNQPQHF. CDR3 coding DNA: TGTGCCAGCAGCGACACCGGGACAGGGATCTCTTGGAGCAATCAGCCCCAGCATTTT.

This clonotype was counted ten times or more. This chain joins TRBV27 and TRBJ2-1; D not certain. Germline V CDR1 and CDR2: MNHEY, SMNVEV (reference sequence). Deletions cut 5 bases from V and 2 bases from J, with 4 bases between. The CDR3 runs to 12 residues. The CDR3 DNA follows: TGTGCCAGCAGTCAAACCTACAATGAGCAGTTCTTC. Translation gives CASSQTYNEQFF.

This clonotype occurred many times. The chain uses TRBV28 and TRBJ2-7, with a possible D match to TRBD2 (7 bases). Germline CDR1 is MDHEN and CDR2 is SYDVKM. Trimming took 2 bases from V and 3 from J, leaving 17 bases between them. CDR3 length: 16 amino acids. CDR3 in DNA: TGTGCCAGCAGTTTAAACTCGGGGGGCAGGGGCTACGAGCAGTACTTC. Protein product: CASSLNSGGRGYEQYF.

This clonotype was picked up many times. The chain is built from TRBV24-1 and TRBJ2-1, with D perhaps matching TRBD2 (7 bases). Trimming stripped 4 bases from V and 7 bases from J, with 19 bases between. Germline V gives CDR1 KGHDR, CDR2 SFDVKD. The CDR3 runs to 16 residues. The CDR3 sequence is CATSDRSGGSENEQFF. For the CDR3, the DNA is TGTGCCACCAGTGACCGTTCGGGGGGCTCGGAGAATGAGCAGTTCTTC.

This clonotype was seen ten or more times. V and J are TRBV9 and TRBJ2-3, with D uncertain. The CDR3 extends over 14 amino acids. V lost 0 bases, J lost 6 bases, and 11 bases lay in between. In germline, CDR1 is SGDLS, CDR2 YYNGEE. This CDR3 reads CASSVADAFDTQYF. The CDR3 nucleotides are TGTGCCAGCAGCGTAGCTGACGCGTTTGATACGCAGTATTTT.

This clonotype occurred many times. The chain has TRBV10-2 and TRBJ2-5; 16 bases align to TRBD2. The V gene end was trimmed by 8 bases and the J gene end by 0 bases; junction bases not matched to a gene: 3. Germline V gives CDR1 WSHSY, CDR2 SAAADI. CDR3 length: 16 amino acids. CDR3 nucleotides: TGCGCCAGCTTCGGGACTAGCGGGGGGGACCAAGAGACCCAGTACTTC. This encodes CASFGTSGGDQETQYF.

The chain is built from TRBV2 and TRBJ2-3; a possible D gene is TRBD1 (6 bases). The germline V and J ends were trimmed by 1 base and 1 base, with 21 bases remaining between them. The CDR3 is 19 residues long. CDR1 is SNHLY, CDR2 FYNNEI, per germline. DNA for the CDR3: TGTGCCAGCAGTGAAGGAAAAAAGGGGACAAGAGGTGGCACAGATACGCAGTATTTT. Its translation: CASSEGKKGTRGGTDTQYF.

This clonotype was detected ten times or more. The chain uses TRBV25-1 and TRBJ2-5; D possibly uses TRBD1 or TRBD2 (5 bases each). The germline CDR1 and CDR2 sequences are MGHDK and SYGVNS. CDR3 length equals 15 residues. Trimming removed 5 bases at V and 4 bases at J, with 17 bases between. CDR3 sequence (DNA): TGTGCCAGCAGTCCCGCCTTGGGGGTCGGAGAGACCCAGTACTTC. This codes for CASSPALGVGETQYF.

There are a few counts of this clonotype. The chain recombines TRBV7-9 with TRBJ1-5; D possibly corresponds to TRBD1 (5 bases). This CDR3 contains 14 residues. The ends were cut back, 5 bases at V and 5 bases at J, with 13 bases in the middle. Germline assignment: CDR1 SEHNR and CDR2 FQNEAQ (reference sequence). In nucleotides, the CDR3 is TGTGCCAGCAGCCAGGGACCCGGGGATCAGCCCCAGCATTTT. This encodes CASSQGPGDQPQHF.

CDR3 amino acids: CASRMGAQPQHF. In DNA form, the CDR3 reads TGTGCCAGTAGGATGGGTGCCCAGCCCCAGCATTTT. This chain joins TRBV19 and TRBJ1-5, with no clear D. CDR3 length equals 12 residues. Germline loops: CDR1 LNHDA, CDR2 SQIVND (reference sequence). V gave up 6 bases and J gave up 7 bases, with 10 bases separating them.

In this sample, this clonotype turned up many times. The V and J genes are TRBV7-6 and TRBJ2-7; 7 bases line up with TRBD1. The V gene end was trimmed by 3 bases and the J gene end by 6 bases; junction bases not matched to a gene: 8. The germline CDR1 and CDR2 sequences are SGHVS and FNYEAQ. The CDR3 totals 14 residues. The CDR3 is CASSLGTDPREQYF. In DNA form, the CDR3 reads TGTGCCAGCAGCTTGGGGACAGACCCTCGCGAGCAGTACTTC.

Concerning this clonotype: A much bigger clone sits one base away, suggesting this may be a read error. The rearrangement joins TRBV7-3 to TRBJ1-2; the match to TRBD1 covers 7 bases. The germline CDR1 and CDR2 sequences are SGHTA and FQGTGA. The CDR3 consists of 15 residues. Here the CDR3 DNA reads TGTGCCAGCAGCTTAGAGCCGGGACAGCTCTATGCCTACACCTTC. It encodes CASSLEPGQLYAYTF.

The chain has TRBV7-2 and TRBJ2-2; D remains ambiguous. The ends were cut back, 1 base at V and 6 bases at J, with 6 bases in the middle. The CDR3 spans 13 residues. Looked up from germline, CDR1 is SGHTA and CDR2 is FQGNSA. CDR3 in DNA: TGTGCCAGCAGCTTAGATGCCGCCGGGGAGCTGTTTTTT. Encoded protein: CASSLDAAGELFF.

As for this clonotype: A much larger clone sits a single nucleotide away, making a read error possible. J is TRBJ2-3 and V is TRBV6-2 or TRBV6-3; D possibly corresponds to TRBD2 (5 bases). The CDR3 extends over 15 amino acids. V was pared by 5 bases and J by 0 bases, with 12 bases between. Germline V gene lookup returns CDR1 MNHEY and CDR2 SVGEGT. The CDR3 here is CASSESGKSTDTQYF. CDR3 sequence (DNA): TGTGCCAGCAGTGAGTCGGGGAAGAGCACAGATACGCAGTATTTT.

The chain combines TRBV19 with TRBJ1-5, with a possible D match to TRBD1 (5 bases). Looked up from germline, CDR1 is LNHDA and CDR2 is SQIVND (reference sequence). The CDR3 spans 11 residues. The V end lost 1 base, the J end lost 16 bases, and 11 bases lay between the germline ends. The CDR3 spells CASSIGGVHHF. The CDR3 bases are TGTGCCAGTAGTATAGGGGGGGTTCATCATTTT.

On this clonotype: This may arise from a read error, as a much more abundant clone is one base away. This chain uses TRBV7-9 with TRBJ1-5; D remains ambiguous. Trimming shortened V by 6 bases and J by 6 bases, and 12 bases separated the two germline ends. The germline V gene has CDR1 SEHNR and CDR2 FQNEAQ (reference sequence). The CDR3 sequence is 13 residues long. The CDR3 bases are TGTGCCAGCAGTTCCCCCCCGATTCAGCCCCAGCATTTT. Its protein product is CASSSPPIQPQHF. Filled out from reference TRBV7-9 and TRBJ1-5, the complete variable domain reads DTGVSQNPRHKITKRGQNVTFRCDPISEHNRLYWYRQTLGQGPEFLTYFQNEAQLEKSRLLSDRFSAERPKGSFSTLEIQRTEQGDSAMYLCASSSPPIQPQHFGDGTRLSIL.

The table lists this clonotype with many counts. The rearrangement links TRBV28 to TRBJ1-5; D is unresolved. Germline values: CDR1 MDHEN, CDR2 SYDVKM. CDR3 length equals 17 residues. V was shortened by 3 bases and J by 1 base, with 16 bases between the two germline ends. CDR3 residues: CASSFFGRHGSNQPQHF. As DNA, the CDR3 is TGTGCCAGCAGTTTTTTCGGCAGGCACGGAAGCAATCAGCCCCAGCATTTT.

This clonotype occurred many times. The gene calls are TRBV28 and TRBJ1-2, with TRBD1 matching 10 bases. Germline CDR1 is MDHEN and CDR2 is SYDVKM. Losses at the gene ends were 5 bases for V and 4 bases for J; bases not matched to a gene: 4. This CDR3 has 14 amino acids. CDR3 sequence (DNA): TGTGCCAGCAGTCGACAGGGGGCCTTCTATGGCTACACCTTC. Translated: CASSRQGAFYGYTF.